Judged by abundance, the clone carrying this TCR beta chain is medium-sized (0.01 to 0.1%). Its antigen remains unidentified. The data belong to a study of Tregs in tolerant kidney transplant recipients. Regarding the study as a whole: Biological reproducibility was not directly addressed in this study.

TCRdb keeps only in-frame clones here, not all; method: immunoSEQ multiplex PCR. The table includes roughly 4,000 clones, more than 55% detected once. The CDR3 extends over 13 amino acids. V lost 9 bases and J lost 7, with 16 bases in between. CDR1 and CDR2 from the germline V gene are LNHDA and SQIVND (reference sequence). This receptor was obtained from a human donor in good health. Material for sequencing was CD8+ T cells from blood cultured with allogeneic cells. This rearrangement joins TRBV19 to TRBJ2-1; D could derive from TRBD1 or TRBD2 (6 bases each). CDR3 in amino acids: CASSLGGHNEQFF. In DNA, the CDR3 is TGTGCCAGCTCACTTGGGGGGCATAATGAGCAGTTCTTC.